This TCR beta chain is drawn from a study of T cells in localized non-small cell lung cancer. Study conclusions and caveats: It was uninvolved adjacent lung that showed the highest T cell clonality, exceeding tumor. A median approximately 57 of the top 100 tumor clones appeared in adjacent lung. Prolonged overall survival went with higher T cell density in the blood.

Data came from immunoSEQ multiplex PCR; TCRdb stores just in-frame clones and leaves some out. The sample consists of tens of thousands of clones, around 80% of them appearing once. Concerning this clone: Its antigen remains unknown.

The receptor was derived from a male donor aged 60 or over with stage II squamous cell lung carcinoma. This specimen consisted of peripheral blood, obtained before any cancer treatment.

Here the CDR3 reads CASSLVAPGGHYEQYF. CDR3 coding DNA: TGCGCCAGCAGCTTGGTAGCGCCAGGGGGGCATTACGAGCAGTACTTC. V usage is TRBV5-1 and J usage is TRBJ2-7; D may be TRBD1 (7 bases). V lost 0 bases to trimming and J lost 4 bases, with 17 bases between them. CDR1 SGHRS and CDR2 YFSETQ come from the germline V gene. CDR3 length: 16 amino acids. The full variable domain, its missing parts supplied by reference TRBV5-1 and TRBJ2-7, is KAGVTQTPRYLIKTRGQQVTLSCSPISGHRSVSWYQQTPGQGLQFLFEYFSETQRNKGNFPGRFSGRQFSNSRSEMNVSTLELGDSALYLCASSLVAPGGHYEQYFGPGTRLTVT.